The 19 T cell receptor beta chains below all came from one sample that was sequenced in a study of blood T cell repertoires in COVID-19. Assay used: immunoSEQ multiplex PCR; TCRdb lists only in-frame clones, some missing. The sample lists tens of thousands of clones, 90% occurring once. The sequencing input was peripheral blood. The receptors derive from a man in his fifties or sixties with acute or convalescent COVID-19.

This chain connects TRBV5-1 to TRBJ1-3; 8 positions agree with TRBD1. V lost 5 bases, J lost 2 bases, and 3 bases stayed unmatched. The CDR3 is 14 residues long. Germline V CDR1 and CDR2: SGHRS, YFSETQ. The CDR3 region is CASRQGAAGNTIYF. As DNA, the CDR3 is TGCGCCAGCAGGCAGGGGGCCGCTGGAAACACCATATATTTT. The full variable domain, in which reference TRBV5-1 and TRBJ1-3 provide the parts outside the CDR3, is KAGVTQTPRYLIKTRGQQVTLSCSPISGHRSVSWYQQTPGQGLQFLFEYFSETQRNKGNFPGRFSGRQFSNSRSEMNVSTLELGDSALYLCASRQGAAGNTIYFGEGSWLTVV.

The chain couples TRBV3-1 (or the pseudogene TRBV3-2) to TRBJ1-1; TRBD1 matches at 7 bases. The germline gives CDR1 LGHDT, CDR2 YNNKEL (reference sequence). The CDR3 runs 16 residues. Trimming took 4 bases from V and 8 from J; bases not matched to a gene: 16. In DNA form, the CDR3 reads TGTGCCAGCAGCCTTCTAAGCCAGGGGGTTCGGGTAGAAGCTTTCTTT. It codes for CASSLLSQGVRVEAFF.

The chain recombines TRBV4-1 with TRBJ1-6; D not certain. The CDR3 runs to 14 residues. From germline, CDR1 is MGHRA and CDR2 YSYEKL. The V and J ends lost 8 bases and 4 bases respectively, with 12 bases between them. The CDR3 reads CASGYGVYNSPLHF. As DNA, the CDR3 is TGCGCCAGCGGGTACGGGGTTTATAATTCACCCCTCCACTTT.

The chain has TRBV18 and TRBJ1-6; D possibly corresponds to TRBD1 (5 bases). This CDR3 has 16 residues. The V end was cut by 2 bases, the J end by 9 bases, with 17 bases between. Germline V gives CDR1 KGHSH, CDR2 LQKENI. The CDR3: CASSPSFPGKISPLHF. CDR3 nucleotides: TGTGCCAGCTCACCAAGCTTCCCAGGGAAAATTTCACCCCTCCACTTT.

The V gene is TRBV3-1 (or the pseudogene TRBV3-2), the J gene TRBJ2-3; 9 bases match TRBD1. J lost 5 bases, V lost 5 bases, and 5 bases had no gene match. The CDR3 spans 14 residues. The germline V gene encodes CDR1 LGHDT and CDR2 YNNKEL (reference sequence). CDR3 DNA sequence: TGTGCCAGCAGCTCGGACAGGGGTCAAGATACGCAGTATTTT. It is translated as CASSSDRGQDTQYF.

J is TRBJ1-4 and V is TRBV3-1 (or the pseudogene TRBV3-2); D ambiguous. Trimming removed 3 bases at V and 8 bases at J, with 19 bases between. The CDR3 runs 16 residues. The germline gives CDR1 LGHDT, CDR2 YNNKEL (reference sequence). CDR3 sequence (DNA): TGTGCCAGCAGCCAGGGCCTCCCGGGGATTGGGGAAAAACTGTTTTTT. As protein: CASSQGLPGIGEKLFF.

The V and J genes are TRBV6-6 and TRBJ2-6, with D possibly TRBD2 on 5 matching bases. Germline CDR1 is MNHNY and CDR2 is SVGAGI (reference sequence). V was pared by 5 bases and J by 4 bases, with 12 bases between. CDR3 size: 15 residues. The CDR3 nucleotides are TGTGCCAGCAGTGCCGGGGATTGGGGGGCCAACGTCCTGACTTTC. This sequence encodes CASSAGDWGANVLTF.

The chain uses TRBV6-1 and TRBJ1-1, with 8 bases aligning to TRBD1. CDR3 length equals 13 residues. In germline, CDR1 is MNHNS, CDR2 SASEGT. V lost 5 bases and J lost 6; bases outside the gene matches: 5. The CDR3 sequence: CASSWTGLPEAFF. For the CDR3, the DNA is TGTGCCAGCAGTTGGACAGGGCTGCCTGAAGCTTTCTTT.

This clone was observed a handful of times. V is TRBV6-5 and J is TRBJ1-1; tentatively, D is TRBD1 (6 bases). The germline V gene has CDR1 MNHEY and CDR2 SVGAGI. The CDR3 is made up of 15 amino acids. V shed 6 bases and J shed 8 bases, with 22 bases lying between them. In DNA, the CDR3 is TGTGCCAGCAGGACCGGGGACGTGAGGACAGCCGAAGCTTTCTTT. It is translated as CASRTGDVRTAEAFF.

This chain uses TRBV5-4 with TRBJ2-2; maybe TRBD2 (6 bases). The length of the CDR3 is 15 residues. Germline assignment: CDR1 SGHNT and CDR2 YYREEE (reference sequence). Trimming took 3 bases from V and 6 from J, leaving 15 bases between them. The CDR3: CASSSVAGIAGELFF. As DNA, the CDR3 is TGTGCCAGCAGCTCTGTTGCGGGGATTGCCGGGGAGCTGTTTTTT. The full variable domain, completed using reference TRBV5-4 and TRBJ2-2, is ETGVTQSPTHLIKTRGQQVTLRCSSQSGHNTVSWYQQALGQGPQFIFQYYREEENGRGNFPPRFSGLQFPNYSSELNVNALELDDSALYLCASSSVAGIAGELFFGEGSRLTVL.

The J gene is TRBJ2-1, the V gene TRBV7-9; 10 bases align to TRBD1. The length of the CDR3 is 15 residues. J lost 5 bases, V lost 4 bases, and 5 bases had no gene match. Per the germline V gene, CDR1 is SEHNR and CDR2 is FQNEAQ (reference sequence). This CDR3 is CASSYGQGVDNEQFF. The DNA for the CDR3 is TGTGCCAGCAGCTACGGACAGGGGGTGGACAATGAGCAGTTCTTC.

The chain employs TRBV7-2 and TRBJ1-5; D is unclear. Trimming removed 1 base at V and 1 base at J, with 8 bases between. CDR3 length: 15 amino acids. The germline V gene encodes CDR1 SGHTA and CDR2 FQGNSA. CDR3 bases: TGTGCCAGCAGCTTAGTGGGCAGCAGCAATCAGCCCCAGCATTTT. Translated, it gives CASSLVGSSNQPQHF.

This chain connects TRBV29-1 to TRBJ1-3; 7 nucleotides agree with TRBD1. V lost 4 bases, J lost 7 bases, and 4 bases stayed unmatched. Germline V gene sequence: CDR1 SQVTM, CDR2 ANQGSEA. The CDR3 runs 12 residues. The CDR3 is CSVGDSPNTIYF. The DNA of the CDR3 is TGCAGCGTTGGGGACAGCCCTAACACCATATATTTT.

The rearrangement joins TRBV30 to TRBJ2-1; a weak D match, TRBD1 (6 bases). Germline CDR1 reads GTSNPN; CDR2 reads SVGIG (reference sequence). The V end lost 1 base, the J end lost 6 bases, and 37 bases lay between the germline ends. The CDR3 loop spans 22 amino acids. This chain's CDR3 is CAWSAGHATGSDQIIISNEQFF. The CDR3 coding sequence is TGTGCCTGGAGTGCCGGTCACGCGACAGGCTCGGACCAGATTATTATTAGCAATGAGCAGTTCTTC.

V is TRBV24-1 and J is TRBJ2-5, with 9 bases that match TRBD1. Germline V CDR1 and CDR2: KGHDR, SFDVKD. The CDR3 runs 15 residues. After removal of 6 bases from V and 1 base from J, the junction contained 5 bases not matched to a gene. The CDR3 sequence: CATSRTGELQETQYF. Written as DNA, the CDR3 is TGTGCCACCAGTCGGACAGGGGAGCTCCAAGAGACCCAGTACTTC.

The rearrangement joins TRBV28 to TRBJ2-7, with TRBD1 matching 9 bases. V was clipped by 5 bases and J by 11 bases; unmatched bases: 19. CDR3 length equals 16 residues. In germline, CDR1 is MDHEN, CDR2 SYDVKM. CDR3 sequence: CASSDRDRVLPRVEYF. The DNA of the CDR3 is TGTGCCAGCAGTGACCGGGACAGGGTCTTACCCCGGGTTGAGTACTTC.

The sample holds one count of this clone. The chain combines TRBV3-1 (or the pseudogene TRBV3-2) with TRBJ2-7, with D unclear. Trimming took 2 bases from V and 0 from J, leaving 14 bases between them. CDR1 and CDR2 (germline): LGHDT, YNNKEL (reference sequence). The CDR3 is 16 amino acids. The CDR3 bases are TGTGCCAGCAGCCAATTTCCCCGGAGAGACTCCTACGAGCAGTACTTC. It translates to CASSQFPRRDSYEQYF.

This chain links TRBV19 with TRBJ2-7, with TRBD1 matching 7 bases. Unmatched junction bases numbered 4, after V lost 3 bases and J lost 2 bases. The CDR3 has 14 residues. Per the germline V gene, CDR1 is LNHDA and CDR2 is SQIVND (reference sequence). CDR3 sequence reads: CASSIWDRAYEQYF. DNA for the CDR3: TGTGCCAGTAGTATCTGGGACAGAGCCTACGAGCAGTACTTC. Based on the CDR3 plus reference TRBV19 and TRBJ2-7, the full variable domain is DGGITQSPKYLFRKEGQNVTLSCEQNLNHDAMYWYRQDPGQGLRLIYYSQIVNDFQKGDIAEGYSVSREKKESFPLTVTSAQKNPTAFYLCASSIWDRAYEQYFGPGTRLTVT.

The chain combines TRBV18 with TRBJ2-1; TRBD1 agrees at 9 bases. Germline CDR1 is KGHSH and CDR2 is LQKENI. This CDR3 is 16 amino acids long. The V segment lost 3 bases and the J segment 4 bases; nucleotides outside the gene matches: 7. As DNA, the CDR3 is TGTGCCAGCTCACCTAAACAGGGGGCGTTATACAATGAGCAGTTCTTC. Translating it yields CASSPKQGALYNEQFF.